This TCR beta chain came from a study of blood T cell repertoires in COVID-19. For the study at large: Samples taken during acute and convalescent COVID-19 were collected in the United States, Italy and Spain.

Study processing details: Amplifying reference gene primers gave estimates of nucleated cell counts. Repertoires were generated with immunoSEQ multiplex PCR, while TCRdb's copy carries only in-frame clones and drops some. Clonal size and the V and J genes are those of that table, whereas D and trimming came from the DNA. The data show about 330,000 clones, with 80% to 90% seen just once and over 4.5% held by the top ten. The V segment lost 6 bases and the J segment 2 bases; nucleotides outside the gene matches: 8. Germline-derived CDR1 and CDR2 are GTSNPN and SVGIG (reference sequence). This CDR3 comprises 15 residues. Enrolled through a virtual design, the participants were between roughly 18 and 100 years of age and came from under 25 US areas. Grouping used clinical history reported by participants in a survey and questionnaire.

The origin of this receptor is a man aged 25-40 years who had recovered from COVID-19. Sequencing was carried out using PBMCs or T cells enriched from blood (not recorded which). The V call is TRBV30, the J call TRBJ1-4, with TRBD1 identical over 8 bases. The CDR3 DNA reads as TGTGCCTGCGAGCAGGGGGCAGGGACTAATGAAAAACTGTTTTTT. This translates into CACEQGAGTNEKLFF.